The 23 T cell receptor beta chains listed next were all sequenced from one sample in a study of radiotherapy plus CTLA-4 blockade in lung cancer. Using immunoSEQ multiplex PCR, the repertoire was profiled, and TCRdb retains in-frame clones only, with some absent. The profile covers roughly 120,000 clones, with roughly 80% appearing a single time and 4% to 6% taken by the ten largest. The input for sequencing was peripheral blood, taken from a patient treated with radiotherapy plus ipilimumab. The receptors stem from a human donor with non-small cell lung cancer who had a partial response to radiotherapy plus ipilimumab.

V gene TRBV5-8 combines with J gene TRBJ2-5; 10 nucleotides agree with TRBD2. Germline V CDR1 and CDR2: SGHTS, YDEGEE. J was trimmed by 5 bases and V by 2 bases; bases with no gene match: 6. This CDR3 contains 15 residues. CDR3: CASSLGLAVQETQYF. The CDR3 region has the DNA TGTGCCAGCAGCTTAGGACTAGCGGTCCAGGAGACCCAGTACTTC.

The V and J genes are TRBV10-3 and TRBJ1-5, with D tentatively TRBD1 (5 bases). Trimming shortened V by 0 bases and J by 6 bases, and 9 bases separated the two germline ends. The CDR3 is 14 residues long. Germline V gives CDR1 ENHRY, CDR2 SYGVKD. The CDR3 is CAISESGGGQPQHF. CDR3 nucleotide sequence: TGTGCCATCAGTGAGTCGGGGGGAGGTCAGCCCCAGCATTTT.

The chain carries TRBV6-1 and TRBJ2-5; D uncertain. TRBJ2-7 matches the DNA end more closely, so the J call is doubtful. Germline CDR1 is MNHNS and CDR2 is SASEGT. This CDR3 region has 12 residues. The CDR3 loop reads CASSSSTYEQYF. CDR3 coding DNA: TGTGCCAGCAGTTCAAGCACCTACGAGCAGTACTTC.

The chain couples TRBV7-8 to TRBJ2-3; perhaps TRBD2 as D (6 bases). The CDR3 sequence is 15 residues long. From germline, CDR1 is SGHVS and CDR2 FQNEAQ. The V and J ends lost 5 bases and 4 bases respectively, with 16 bases between them. Written as DNA, the CDR3 is TGTGCCAGCAGCCCCAGCGGGCTCAGGGCAGATACGCAGTATTTT. Its translation: CASSPSGLRADTQYF.

The gene calls are TRBV19 and TRBJ2-1; 9 bases agree with TRBD2. The ends lost 5 bases at V and 8 bases at J; junction bases unmatched: 4. Per the germline V gene, CDR1 is LNHDA and CDR2 is SQIVND (reference sequence). This CDR3 comprises 13 residues. The CDR3 reads CASSLGLADEQFF. CDR3 nucleotide sequence: TGTGCCAGTAGTCTGGGACTAGCTGATGAGCAGTTCTTC. Full variable domain (outside the CDR3, taken from reference TRBV19 and TRBJ2-1): DGGITQSPKYLFRKEGQNVTLSCEQNLNHDAMYWYRQDPGQGLRLIYYSQIVNDFQKGDIAEGYSVSREKKESFPLTVTSAQKNPTAFYLCASSLGLADEQFFGPGTRLTVL.

The V gene is TRBV28, the J gene TRBJ1-5; 7 positions agree with TRBD1. V was clipped by 8 bases and J by 5 bases; unmatched bases: 3. The CDR3 covers 12 residues. Germline V gene lookup returns CDR1 MDHEN and CDR2 SYDVKM. CDR3 loop: CASYTGDQPQHF. As DNA, the CDR3 is TGTGCCAGCTATACAGGGGATCAGCCCCAGCATTTT.

This rearrangement joins TRBV5-6 to TRBJ2-7; D is undetermined. The ends were cut back, 2 bases at V and 3 bases at J, with 12 bases in the middle. From germline, CDR1 is SGHDT and CDR2 YYEEEE. The CDR3 length is 14 residues. The CDR3 coding sequence is TGTGCCAGCAGCTTTATGGGTATGAACTACGAGCAGTACGTC. Its protein product is CASSFMGMNYEQYV.

This clone was seen only a few times. The rearrangement links TRBV7-9 to TRBJ2-3, with 8 positions matching TRBD2. Per germline, CDR1 SEHNR and CDR2 FQNEAQ (reference sequence). The CDR3 sequence is 14 residues long. Trimming at V came to 3 bases and at J to 5 bases, leaving 4 bases not matched to a gene. The CDR3 coding sequence is TGTGCCAGCAGCTTTACTAGCGGAGTAGATACGCAGTATTTT. Its protein product is CASSFTSGVDTQYF. Full variable domain (outside the CDR3, taken from reference TRBV7-9 and TRBJ2-3): DTGVSQNPRHKITKRGQNVTFRCDPISEHNRLYWYRQTLGQGPEFLTYFQNEAQLEKSRLLSDRFSAERPKGSFSTLEIQRTEQGDSAMYLCASSFTSGVDTQYFGPGTRLTVL.

The V and J genes are TRBV6-5 and TRBJ1-5; no reliable D call. V lost 6 bases and J 3 bases, leaving 9 bases between the germline ends. The germline V gene encodes CDR1 MNHEY and CDR2 SVGAGI. The CDR3 consists of 13 residues. Here the CDR3 reads CASRSTNNQPQHF. CDR3 nucleotides: TGTGCCAGCAGAAGCACGAACAATCAGCCCCAGCATTTT.

This clone was detected once. This rearrangement joins TRBV19 to TRBJ1-2; D remains ambiguous. The CDR3 is 13 amino acids. Germline CDR1 and CDR2: LNHDA and SQIVND (reference sequence). V was shortened by 2 bases and J by 1 base, with 5 bases between the two germline ends. CDR3 protein: CASSITGNYGYTF. In DNA form, the CDR3 reads TGTGCCAGTAGTATAACCGGTAACTATGGCTACACCTTC.

The CDR3 is CASSIVGLAIYNEQFF. For the CDR3, the DNA is TGTGCCAGTAGTATAGTCGGCCTAGCGATTTACAATGAGCAGTTCTTC. This chain connects TRBV19 to TRBJ2-1, with TRBD2 as a possible D gene (6 bases). Germline values: CDR1 LNHDA, CDR2 SQIVND (reference sequence). Trimming left V 1 base short and J 4 bases short, with 14 bases between. This CDR3 comprises 16 residues.

The J gene is TRBJ1-5, the V gene TRBV6-5, with D unresolved. CDR1 and CDR2 (germline): MNHEY, SVGAGI. This CDR3 has 15 residues. Trimming pared 11 bases from V and 0 bases from J, leaving 17 bases between. CDR3 loop: CAALPTADSNQPQHF. The DNA of the CDR3 is TGTGCCGCCCTTCCTACAGCGGATAGCAATCAGCCCCAGCATTTT.

This clone is categorized as medium-sized (0.01 to 0.1%). The V gene is TRBV21-1, the J gene TRBJ2-7; the table's D gene call, TRBD1, was not cross checked with the DNA. TRBV21-1 is designated a pseudogene. The CDR3 sequence is 15 residues long. CDR3 residues: CASRIIRDSSYEQYF. The CDR3 DNA sequence: TGTGCCAGCAGAATCATCCGGGACAGCTCCTACGAGCAGTACTTC.

V usage is TRBV2 and J usage is TRBJ1-1; maybe TRBD1 (6 bases). Trimming shortened V by 3 bases and J by 1 base, and 9 bases separated the two germline ends. CDR1 and CDR2 (germline): SNHLY, FYNNEI. This CDR3 is built from 14 residues. As DNA, the CDR3 is TGTGCCAGCAGTGACGGGACACGGAACACTGAAGCTTTCTTT. As protein: CASSDGTRNTEAFF.

The CDR3 sequence: CATSTVGQFIANQPQHF. In DNA, the CDR3 is TGTGCCACCAGCACCGTCGGACAGTTTATAGCCAATCAGCCCCAGCATTTT. This chain uses TRBV15 with TRBJ1-5, with D tentatively TRBD1 (6 bases). CDR1 is LNHNV, CDR2 YYDKDF, per germline (reference sequence). V was trimmed by 4 bases and J by 3 bases, leaving 19 bases between them. The CDR3 totals 17 residues.

V and J are TRBV6-1 and TRBJ1-2; D remains ambiguous. This CDR3 region has 14 residues. V lost 1 base to trimming and J lost 7 bases, with 13 bases between them. The V gene's germline CDR1 is MNHNS and CDR2 SASEGT. The CDR3 bases are TGTGCCAGCAGTGAAGTGTTGGGAGGGTCTGGCTACACCTTC. Its protein product is CASSEVLGGSGYTF.

The chain has TRBV5-4 and TRBJ2-7; 8 positions agree with TRBD1. The CDR3 runs to 14 residues. The germline V gene encodes CDR1 SGHNT and CDR2 YYREEE (reference sequence). V was pared by 5 bases and J by 0 bases, with 4 bases of the junction left unmatched. In DNA, the CDR3 is TGTGCCAGCAGTCGGACAGGGAGCTCCTACGAGCAGTACTTC. Translated: CASSRTGSSYEQYF.

The sample holds a few counts of this clone. V is TRBV4-1 and J is TRBJ1-1; 7 bases are shared with TRBD1. Germline CDR1 MGHRA, CDR2 YSYEKL. V lost 4 bases to trimming and J lost 4 bases; unmatched junction nucleotides: 3. The CDR3 contains 13 residues. In DNA form, the CDR3 reads TGCGCCAGCAGCCCCGGGACAGCCACTGAAGCTTTCTTT. This codes for CASSPGTATEAFF.

This clone was seen more than once but under ten times. This rearrangement joins TRBV25-1 to TRBJ2-7; 10 bases agree with TRBD2. The CDR3 extends over 16 amino acids. CDR1 and CDR2 (germline): MGHDK, SYGVNS. V trimming: 2 bases; J trimming: 6 bases; junction bases outside the gene matches: 10. This chain's CDR3 is CASSEMSGRAAVEQYF. CDR3 nucleotides: TGTGCCAGCAGTGAAATGAGCGGGAGGGCCGCAGTCGAGCAGTACTTC.

This chain links TRBV11-2 with TRBJ2-5, with 7 bases that match TRBD2. With 11 bases clipped from V and 5 bases from J, the junction kept 11 bases outside the gene matches. Germline CDR1 and CDR2: SGHAT and FQNNGV. This CDR3 is built from 13 residues. In nucleotides, the CDR3 is TGTGCCGTACGGGAGGCGGGTGCGGAGACCCAGTACTTC. Translated, it gives CAVREAGAETQYF.

This chain joins TRBV14 and TRBJ2-1; D is unclear. CDR1 SGHDN and CDR2 FVKESK come from the germline V gene. Trimming took off 4 bases at V and 8 bases at J, with 9 bases between the two ends. This CDR3 is 12 amino acids long. The CDR3 protein is CASSPGWHEQFF. The CDR3 DNA is TGTGCCAGCAGCCCAGGTTGGCATGAGCAGTTCTTC. The whole variable domain, remainder taken from reference TRBV14 and TRBJ2-1, is EAGVTQFPSHSVIEKGQTVTLRCDPISGHDNLYWYRRVMGKEIKFLLHFVKESKQDESGMPNNRFLAERTGGTYSTLKVQPAELEDSGVYFCASSPGWHEQFFGPGTRLTVL.

The chain has TRBV5-4 and TRBJ2-5, with a possible D match to TRBD2 (6 bases). This CDR3 is 14 amino acids long. V dropped 2 bases and J dropped 5 bases, with 13 bases sitting between them. Germline V CDR1 and CDR2: SGHNT, YYREEE (reference sequence). The chain's CDR3 is CASSFPGGFETQYF. CDR3 nucleotides: TGTGCCAGCAGCTTCCCCGGGGGATTTGAGACCCAGTACTTC. The complete variable domain, with remaining parts taken from reference TRBV5-4 and TRBJ2-5, reads ETGVTQSPTHLIKTRGQQVTLRCSSQSGHNTVSWYQQALGQGPQFIFQYYREEENGRGNFPPRFSGLQFPNYSSELNVNALELDDSALYLCASSFPGGFETQYFGPGTRLLVL.

The rearrangement links TRBV6-5 to TRBJ2-3; TRBD1 agrees at 8 bases. Germline V gene lookup returns CDR1 MNHEY and CDR2 SVGAGI. The CDR3 covers 13 residues. J was trimmed by 3 bases and V by 6 bases; bases with no gene match: 2. The DNA for the CDR3 is TGTGCCAGCAGGGACAGGGAAACAGATACGCAGTATTTT. This sequence encodes CASRDRETDTQYF.